This T cell receptor (beta chain) was sequenced in a study of blood T cell repertoires in COVID-19. In the study overall: Samples of COVID-19 (acute and convalescent) were obtained from the United States, Italy and Spain. The cDNA or gDNA used as material had been derived from T cells, B-cell-depleted T cells, or PBMCs.

Per the authors' pipeline: The assay estimated nucleated cells by amplifying reference gene primers. Here immunoSEQ multiplex PCR was the method, and the copy in TCRdb shows in-frame clones only, minus some. V, J and clone size are taken as reported in that table, and D and trimming were inferred from the DNA itself. In the table there are approximately 40,000 clones, around 90% of which are singletons. Trimming removed 5 bases from V and 4 bases from J, with 15 bases in between. This CDR3 contains 15 residues. Germline assignment: CDR1 SEHNR and CDR2 FQNEAQ (reference sequence). The TCR was taken from a man aged 60 to 75 with acute or convalescent COVID-19. Sequenced input: peripheral blood. The gene calls are TRBV7-9 and TRBJ1-3, with D perhaps matching TRBD1 (6 bases). The CDR3 sequence: CASSQSTGLGNTIYF. The CDR3 nucleotides are TGTGCCAGCAGCCAATCGACAGGTTTAGGAAACACCATATATTTT. Together with reference TRBV7-9 and TRBJ1-3, the CDR3 gives the full variable domain: DTGVSQNPRHKITKRGQNVTFRCDPISEHNRLYWYRQTLGQGPEFLTYFQNEAQLEKSRLLSDRFSAERPKGSFSTLEIQRTEQGDSAMYLCASSQSTGLGNTIYFGEGSWLTVV.